Included here is one TCR beta chain sequence, with context. Its target antigen remains unknown. Base quality data are lacking; no much larger clone is found one base away. The data derive from a study of blood T cell repertoires in COVID-19 (dated by TCRdb to the early 2020s). Regarding the study in general: Samples covering the acute and convalescent phases of COVID-19 were provided by collaborators in the United States, Italy and Spain. The material from the prospective study consisted of cDNA or gDNA derived from T cells, B-cell-depleted T cells, or PBMCs. Deeply sampled blood TCRbeta repertoires from subjects exposed to, actively infected with, or recovered from COVID-19 were included in the dataset. The repertoires were made available in a free public database intended to serve as a resource for research on the immune response to SARS-CoV-2. Samples came from the ongoing ImmuneRACE study (first 160 participants) plus 1,254 subjects from 6 global collaborators. A de-identified subject ID, COVID-19 status, age in years and sex were almost always included in the sample metadata. Where available, HLA class I and class II types were obtained from metadata supplied by the sample provider rather than from assay-based typing. What the authors observed across the whole study: The quantity of clinical and demographic metadata differed by source and by participant and was supplied without curation.

The CDR3 spans 15 residues, from the cysteine through the phenylalanine. Here the CDR3 DNA is all that survives: 45 bases in frame from base 1. The germline V gene sets CDR1 to MDHEN and CDR2 to SYDVKM. Trimmed from V: 7 bases; trimmed from J: 2 bases; junction bases lacking a gene match: 3. Collaborating institutions collected whole blood in K2EDTA tubes following their own protocols. For TCRbeta analysis, collaborators shipped samples in one of three forms: frozen whole blood, isolated PBMCs, or DNA extracted from either of those sample types. TCRbeta CDR3 regions were amplified from genomic DNA by means of the immunoSEQ Assay, a bias-controlled multiplex PCR. As for how the authors treated the data: Within the assay, amplification of reference gene primers was used to estimate how many nucleated cells each sample contained. Sequence reads were collapsed and filtered to measure the absolute abundance of every unique TCRbeta CDR3 rearrangement. For each sample, productive Simpson clonality was calculated as the square root of Simpson's diversity index across productive rearrangements. The clones in this table, taken by TCRdb from immuneACCESS, are in-frame only. Not every clone is retained; where verified, under half of the shortfall comes from an unresolved V gene, and the cause of the rest is unknown. That table is the source of V, J and clone size, and D and trimming were worked out from the DNA. In this sample the table shows approximately 200,000 clones, around 77% of which occur a single time. 15% to 20% of the sample comes from the top ten.

The receptor was isolated from a man in his sixties with active or convalescent COVID-19. Sequencing was done on a sample of peripheral blood. Recombination joined TRBV28 with TRBJ2-3; 13 bases in between match TRBD2. CDR3 protein: CASTGTSGATDTQYF. The nucleotide sequence is TGTGCCAGCACCGGGACTAGCGGGGCCACAGATACGCAGTATTTT. Full variable domain (CDR3 extended with the reference TRBV28 and TRBJ2-3 proteins): DVKVTQSSRYLVKRTGEKVFLECVQDMDHENMFWYRQDPGLGLRLIYFSYDVKMKEKGDIPEGYSVSREKKERFSLILESASTNQTSMYLCASTGTSGATDTQYFGPGTRLTVL.